This TCR beta chain originates from a study of neurological immune-mediated disorders. In its sample, this clonotype was seen many times. Its target is not known. Deletions cut 3 bases from V and 2 bases from J, with 14 bases between. The CDR3 extends over 15 amino acids. Germline lookup yields CDR1 DFQATT and CDR2 SNEGSKA (reference sequence). Synthesis of cDNA was accomplished via 5'RACE employing 10-nucleotide random UMIs. TCRdb re-derived calls from the 5' RACE reads in MiXCR, one entry per CDR3 protein. The sample gives more than 20,000 distinct CDR3 sequences, around 15% of which show up once; roughly 15% is in the top ten. General study findings and limits: Multiple sclerosis, the disease with the least TCR clonal expansion, fell below healthy controls, whereas HTLV-1-associated myelopathy showed the most. Expanded clones shared no CDR3 amino acid sequences across subjects, suggesting private repertoires in all groups.

A total of 2 million PBMCs stored at -80 degrees C provided the unsorted libraries. The TCR comes from a female donor with HTLV-1-associated myelopathy (HAM/TSP). This chain uses TRBV20-1 with TRBJ2-1; D uncertain. The sample comprised PBMCs. The CDR3 loop reads CSASHGESPYNEQFF. The CDR3 nucleotides are TGCAGTGCTAGTCACGGTGAAAGCCCCTACAATGAGCAGTTCTTC.